This TCR beta chain was recovered during a study of T cells in Graves' hyperthyroidism and ophthalmopathy (dated by TCRdb to about 2019). Some background on the complete study: Peripheral blood samples were taken at the time of initial diagnosis, prior to any treatment. Whether ophthalmopathy could be predicted prospectively was tested in an independent validation cohort made up of under 20 hyperthyroidism patients plus 17 patients who later progressed to ophthalmopathy. Thyroid tissue and blood T-cell repertoires from several Graves' hyperthyroidism patients were also compared in the study. The paper reports TCR Vbeta CDR3 sequencing of 140 or so peripheral blood samples: over 40 ophthalmopathy, around 80 hyperthyroidism and about 17 progressor patients. After blood sampling, hyperthyroidism patients were treated with methimazole at a starting dose of 30 mg daily, and ophthalmopathy patients were treated with high-dose intravenous methylprednisolone. A discovery cohort of 95 to 100 patients, approximately 45 with Graves' ophthalmopathy and fewer than 65 with stable Graves' hyperthyroidism, was used to find distinguishing TCR V-J signatures. The approximately 90 discovery patients were divided at random into training and test sets in a 7:3 ratio. Beyond this particular receptor, the publication reports: Most expanded thyroid clonotypes (frequency above 0.001) were also detected in blood, a finding suggesting that blood repertoires may reflect thyroid immune responses. In validation, the model predicted progression to ophthalmopathy a median of 6.5 months before onset, with about 71% sensitivity and roughly 79% specificity. Ophthalmopathy was separated from stable hyperthyroidism by a 13 V-J signature model, with approximately 89% sensitivity and roughly 84% specificity obtained in cross-validation and 80%/75% obtained in testing. No statistical method was used to set the sample size in advance, and investigators knew the group allocation.

The TCR beta CDR3 regions were amplified from the RNA transcripts. The first round of RT-PCR for the TCR CDR3 was performed with the HTBI primer set and the Qiagen OneStep RT-PCR kit. A second multiplex PCR round built the libraries, followed by size selection and purification. Sequencing of the libraries was done on an Illumina HiSeq2000 using paired-end 100 bp reads. For the original study's pipeline: SOAPnuke was used to process the raw data, with reads discarded if the reads contained adapters or uncalled bases, had a mean Phred below 15, or lacked an exact constant-primer or identifier match. COPE v1.2.5 was used to merge high-quality paired reads, and clonotypes were defined as unique nucleotide sequences. MiTCR v1.1 was used to align the clonotypes against IMGT TRBV, TRBD and TRBJ reference segments. Analysis was restricted to V-J combinations with a frequency above 0.0001, which covered 99.2% of repertoires. A TCS score was defined as the ratio of F50 (clonal expansion) to E x V (chaos), with BLOSUM62-based TCRdist applied between CDR3 peptides within each V-J. Welch's t-statistics and random forest reduced fewer than 600 V-J features to 13, which were used in a naive Bayes classifier (R e1071). TCRdb reanalyzed the raw reads on its own, using fastp at Q25 for trimming and MiXCR for clone calling, and kept in-frame beta chains. For every CDR3 protein sequence, its rows merge into one entry that carries the most common genes and DNA. The V and J calls shown here were made by TCRdb, not taken from the authors' results. The sample profile shows some 620,000 distinct CDR3 sequences; roughly 17% of them were found once. Together, the top ten hold around 4% of the sample.

Stable Graves' hyperthyroidism was defined as no progression to ophthalmopathy during 18 months of follow-up. The hyperthyroidism patients were between 18 and 65 years old and newly diagnosed, with a disease duration of less than 2 months. Any patient with an uncontrolled infection, another autoimmune disease, pregnancy or lactation was excluded. Diagnoses were established on the basis of clinical symptoms, serum thyroxine and TRAb, thyroid ultrasound, and orbital computed tomography. PBMCs were separated from 10 ml of fresh peripheral blood using Ficoll-Paque density gradient centrifugation. Total RNA was extracted using Trizol reagent, and RNA quality was assessed on an Agilent 2100 Bioanalyzer. At the junction V is shortened by 1 base and J by 8 bases; bases outside the gene matches: 8. The CDR3 goes from the cysteine to the phenylalanine over 14 residues. Of the read, only the CDR3 DNA is kept; its 42 bases are in frame from base 1. CDR1 and CDR2 (SQVTM, ANQGSEA) derive from the germline V gene.

In this sample, this clonotype turned up a few times. Its antigen remains undetermined. There are no base qualities to consult, and no much larger clone falls within one base. Sample: blood. The rearrangement joined TRBV29-1 to TRBJ2-4; TRBD1 matches 7 bases in the middle. The source is a woman aged 30 to 39 with Graves' hyperthyroidism. The nucleotide sequence is TGCAGCGTTGAAGTCGGGCAGGGGGTGGACATTCAGTACTTC. Its amino acids are CSVEVGQGVDIQYF.